The rows below give T cell receptor beta chains drawn from one sample of a study of T-cell memory formation after mild COVID-19. TCRdb re-called the 5' RACE reads with MiXCR, one entry per CDR3 protein. Of about 450,000 distinct CDR3 sequences listed, roughly a quarter are singletons. The material sequenced was PBMCs or a T cell subset sorted from them (not recorded which). These TCRs come from an adult woman who had mild COVID-19 (a few samples of this study predate the infection). Cell type and time point are not known. The CDR3 runs from the conserved cysteine through the conserved F or W. The order of the fields is clone size, D gene, J gene, V gene, CDR3 protein, CDR3 DNA. The D gene is left open where the match is weak. Clone size appears in some rows only: once, few, many, or a class for an expanded clone.

clone_size: few
d_call: TRBD2
j_call: TRBJ2-1
v_call: TRBV7-6
cdr3_aa: CASSLAPGLAGGLSYNEQFF
cdr3_nt: TGTGCCAGCAGCTTAGCGCCAGGACTAGCGGGGGGTCTCTCCTACAATGAGCAGTTCTTC

clone_size: few
d_call: TRBD1
j_call: TRBJ2-3
v_call: TRBV6-1
cdr3_aa: CATAIQGAPGTDTQYF
cdr3_nt: TGTGCCACGGCAATCCAGGGGGCTCCGGGCACAGATACGCAGTATTTT

clone_size: NA
d_call: NA
j_call: TRBJ2-5
v_call: TRBV25-1
cdr3_aa: CASSEFGGLTQYF
cdr3_nt: TGTGCCAGCAGTGAATTTGGCGGGTTGACCCAGTACTTC

clone_size: NA
d_call: NA
j_call: TRBJ1-5
v_call: TRBV7-2
cdr3_aa: CASSDTWDQPQHF
cdr3_nt: TGTGCCAGCAGCGATACATGGGATCAGCCCCAGCATTTT

clone_size: NA
d_call: TRBD1
j_call: TRBJ1-5
v_call: TRBV20-1
cdr3_aa: CSAIGTGNQPQHF
cdr3_nt: TGCAGTGCTATAGGGACAGGCAATCAGCCCCAGCATTTT

clone_size: NA
d_call: NA
j_call: TRBJ2-3
v_call: TRBV29-1
cdr3_aa: CSAGEVDTQYF
cdr3_nt: TGCAGCGCTGGAGAAGTAGATACGCAGTATTTT

clone_size: NA
d_call: NA
j_call: TRBJ2-7
v_call: TRBV29-1
cdr3_aa: CSAGTARPGTHEQYF
cdr3_nt: TGCAGCGCTGGGACTGCCAGACCGGGGACTCACGAGCAGTACTTC

clone_size: NA
d_call: NA
j_call: TRBJ2-7
v_call: TRBV6-5
cdr3_aa: CASRGNGLYEQYF
cdr3_nt: TGTGCCAGCAGGGGTAACGGGCTATACGAGCAGTACTTC

clone_size: few
d_call: NA
j_call: TRBJ1-2
v_call: TRBV12-3/TRBV12-4
cdr3_aa: CASSSNSKTYGYTF
cdr3_nt: TGTGCCAGCAGCTCCAATTCAAAGACGTATGGCTACACCTTC

clone_size: NA
d_call: TRBD1
j_call: TRBJ1-1
v_call: TRBV6-5
cdr3_aa: CASRDRGPDTEAFF
cdr3_nt: TGTGCCAGCAGGGACAGGGGGCCGGACACTGAAGCTTTCTTT

clone_size: NA
d_call: TRBD2
j_call: TRBJ2-5
v_call: TRBV5-1
cdr3_aa: CASSAGASGGETQYF
cdr3_nt: TGCGCCAGCAGCGCTGGAGCTTCGGGGGGAGAGACCCAGTACTTC

clone_size: few
d_call: NA
j_call: TRBJ2-2
v_call: TRBV4-1
cdr3_aa: CASSQGGKGRTGELFF
cdr3_nt: TGCGCCAGCAGCCAAGGCGGAAAGGGGCGTACCGGGGAGCTGTTTTTT

clone_size: few
d_call: TRBD2
j_call: TRBJ2-5
v_call: TRBV20-1
cdr3_aa: CSASSGLSGGETQYF
cdr3_nt: TGCAGTGCTAGTTCCGGCCTTAGCGGGGGTGAGACCCAGTACTTC

clone_size: few
d_call: NA
j_call: TRBJ2-2
v_call: TRBV4-1
cdr3_aa: CASSQGTGRTLHTGELFF
cdr3_nt: TGCGCCAGCAGCCAAGGAACAGGGAGAACCCTCCACACCGGGGAGCTGTTTTTT

clone_size: few
d_call: TRBD2
j_call: TRBJ2-7
v_call: TRBV14
cdr3_aa: CASGLAGSYEQYF
cdr3_nt: TGTGCCTCGGGACTAGCGGGTTCCTACGAGCAGTACTTC